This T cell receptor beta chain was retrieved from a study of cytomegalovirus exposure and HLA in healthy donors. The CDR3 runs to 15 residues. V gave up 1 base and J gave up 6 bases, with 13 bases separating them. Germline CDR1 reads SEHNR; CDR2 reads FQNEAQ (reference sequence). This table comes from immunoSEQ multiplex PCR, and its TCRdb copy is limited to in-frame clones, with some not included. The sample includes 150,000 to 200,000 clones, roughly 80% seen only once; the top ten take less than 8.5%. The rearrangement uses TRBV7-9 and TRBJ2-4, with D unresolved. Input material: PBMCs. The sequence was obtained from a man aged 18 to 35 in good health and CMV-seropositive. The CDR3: CASSLGRSRTNIQYF. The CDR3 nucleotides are TGTGCCAGCAGCTTAGGCAGGTCAAGAACAAACATTCAGTACTTC.